This TCR beta chain was sequenced in a study of cytomegalovirus exposure and HLA in healthy donors. Study findings and constraints: In a later analysis, HLA-associated TCR beta chains were more clonally expanded than equally common others.

The CDR3 is 15 residues long. The germline V gene has CDR1 ENHRY and CDR2 SYGVKD. V was clipped by 10 bases and J by 6 bases; unmatched bases: 13. Worth noting for this clone: Its antigen is undetermined.

PCR primers comprised 60 Vbeta and 13 Jbeta primers. Sequenced by immunoSEQ multiplex PCR; TCRdb stores in-frame clones only, minus some. The sample records about 180,000 clones, roughly three quarters being singletons. The V gene is TRBV10-3, the J gene TRBJ2-3; 10 bases are shared with TRBD2. Sequenced: PBMCs. This TCR came from a male donor in good health and CMV-seronegative. Here the CDR3 reads CATRGLAGEGDTQYF. The CDR3 DNA sequence: TGTGCCACCCGGGGGCTAGCGGGAGAGGGGGATACGCAGTATTTT.